A single sample is the source of the 25 T cell receptor beta chains below, sequenced in a study of blood T cell repertoires in COVID-19. Measured with immunoSEQ multiplex PCR; TCRdb has only the in-frame clones, and not every one. This sample has 68,000 or so clones, with roughly 84% found just once. The sequencing sample was made of peripheral blood. These receptors all stem from a man aged 50 or older with active COVID-19.

The V gene is TRBV6-5, the J gene TRBJ2-7, with D perhaps TRBD1 (5 bases). CDR3 length equals 14 residues. CDR1 and CDR2 from the germline V gene are MNHEY and SVGAGI. Between the trimmed V and J ends, which lost 6 bases and 2 bases, there was a span of 14 bases. The CDR3 nucleotides are TGTGCCAGCAGGAGACAGAGTTACACCTACGAGCAGTACTTC. It specifies CASRRQSYTYEQYF.

The chain is built from TRBV19 and TRBJ2-1; TRBD1 might be the D (6 bases). Germline V gene sequence: CDR1 LNHDA, CDR2 SQIVND (reference sequence). This CDR3 region has 14 residues. The V and J ends lost 6 bases and 7 bases respectively, with 16 bases between them. The CDR3 reads CASRDSRARNEQFF. The DNA for the CDR3 is TGTGCCAGTAGGGACAGCCGAGCAAGGAATGAGCAGTTCTTC. The full variable domain, its missing parts supplied by reference TRBV19 and TRBJ2-1, is DGGITQSPKYLFRKEGQNVTLSCEQNLNHDAMYWYRQDPGQGLRLIYYSQIVNDFQKGDIAEGYSVSREKKESFPLTVTSAQKNPTAFYLCASRDSRARNEQFFGPGTRLTVL.

The rearrangement links TRBV2 to TRBJ2-2, with no clear D. The CDR3 spans 11 residues. V was shortened by 3 bases and J by 10 bases, with 6 bases between the two germline ends. CDR1 is SNHLY and CDR2 is FYNNEI in the germline V gene. The CDR3 loop is CASSDYLELFF. The CDR3 DNA follows: TGTGCCAGCAGTGATTACTTGGAGCTGTTTTTT.

The chain joins TRBV10-3 to TRBJ2-7, with D possibly being TRBD2 (5 bases). The CDR3 has 11 amino acids. V was clipped by 2 bases and J by 9 bases, with 8 bases between them. Germline CDR1 ENHRY, CDR2 SYGVKD. This CDR3 reads CAISEGRGQYF. CDR3 bases: TGTGCCATCAGTGAGGGACGGGGGCAGTACTTC.

V and J are TRBV9 and TRBJ1-2, with 8 bases identical to TRBD1. J lost 4 bases, V lost 2 bases, and 13 bases had no gene match. The CDR3 loop spans 17 amino acids. The germline CDR1 and CDR2 sequences are SGDLS and YYNGEE. The CDR3 region is CASSVTGGGLPSYGYTF. CDR3 DNA sequence: TGTGCCAGCAGCGTTACAGGGGGGGGACTTCCTAGCTATGGCTACACCTTC.

This clone was counted a single time. The V call is TRBV7-9, the J call TRBJ2-3, with 8 positions matching TRBD1. V was clipped by 5 bases and J by 0 bases; unmatched bases: 13. Looked up from germline, CDR1 is SEHNR and CDR2 is FQNEAQ (reference sequence). CDR3 size: 18 residues. CDR3 DNA: TGTGCCAGCAGCCAGGGGGCGCCGGAGGAACTGAGCACAGATACGCAGTATTTT. This sequence encodes CASSQGAPEELSTDTQYF.

The V and J genes are TRBV27 and TRBJ1-1; the D is unclear. CDR1 and CDR2 from the germline V gene are MNHEY and SMNVEV (reference sequence). This CDR3 has 11 residues. Trimming removed 6 bases from V and 7 bases from J, with 9 bases in between. The CDR3 DNA reads TGTGCCAGCAGGAGGGCAGATGAAGCTTTCTTT. Its translation: CASRRADEAFF.

The V and J genes are TRBV7-8 and TRBJ2-2; D perhaps matches TRBD1 (6 bases). The V end was cut by 5 bases, the J end by 3 bases, with 19 bases between. The CDR3 spans 17 residues. Germline V gene lookup returns CDR1 SGHVS and CDR2 FQNEAQ. The CDR3 bases are TGTGCCAGCAGCCGCTGGGGCAGGGGTATGGACACCGGGGAGCTGTTTTTT. Protein product: CASSRWGRGMDTGELFF.

The chain joins TRBV5-6 to TRBJ1-5; 7 bases agree with TRBD1. The junction had 9 bases not matched to a gene; V was cut back by 2 bases and J by 4 bases. The CDR3 extends over 16 amino acids. Germline loops: CDR1 SGHDT, CDR2 YYEEEE. Here the CDR3 reads CASSFGRGRPNQPQHF. The DNA of the CDR3 is TGTGCCAGCAGCTTCGGGAGGGGGCGTCCAAATCAGCCCCAGCATTTT.

The chain employs TRBV4-3 and TRBJ2-1, with a tentative D call TRBD1 (5 bases). In germline, CDR1 is LGHNA, CDR2 YSLEER. The CDR3 contains 17 residues. V was pared by 0 bases and J by 6 bases, with 18 bases between. CDR3: CASSQDPPQARANEQFF. Here the CDR3 DNA reads TGCGCCAGCAGCCAAGACCCCCCACAGGCCAGAGCCAATGAGCAGTTCTTC.

The chain recombines TRBV4-3 with TRBJ2-1, with a weak D call TRBD2 (6 bases). This CDR3 spans 16 amino acids. Germline CDR1 is LGHNA and CDR2 is YSLEER. The V gene lost 0 bases and the J gene lost 10 bases, with 19 bases spanning the gap. CDR3 region: CASSQERGAGLVEQFF. DNA of the CDR3: TGCGCCAGCAGCCAAGAACGAGGAGCGGGTCTTGTGGAGCAGTTCTTC.

The chain is built from TRBV2 and TRBJ1-1, with unresolved D. The CDR3 runs to 14 residues. Trimming left V 6 bases short and J 0 bases short, with 11 bases between. Germline-derived CDR1 and CDR2 are SNHLY and FYNNEI. The CDR3 loop reads CASRPDTMNTEAFF. CDR3 bases: TGTGCCAGCAGGCCCGACACCATGAACACTGAAGCTTTCTTT.

The chain joins TRBV7-2 to TRBJ2-1, with D perhaps TRBD2 (7 bases). Germline-derived CDR1 and CDR2 are SGHTA and FQGNSA. The CDR3 loop spans 14 amino acids. V dropped 3 bases and J dropped 10 bases, with 16 bases sitting between them. CDR3 DNA: TGTGCCAGCAGCTTTGGCGGAGGGGGGGGAGAGCAGTTCTTC. This codes for CASSFGGGGGEQFF.

The gene calls are TRBV27 and TRBJ2-7; TRBD2 might be the D (5 bases). The V end was cut by 5 bases, the J end by 4 bases, with 18 bases between. Per germline, CDR1 MNHEY and CDR2 SMNVEV (reference sequence). The CDR3 spans 15 residues. The CDR3 DNA follows: TGTGCCAGCAGTCTAGCTGGCGGCCAGGAATACGAGCAGTACTTC. It is translated as CASSLAGGQEYEQYF.

This clone was observed a single time. The chain carries TRBV4-1 and TRBJ2-7; tentative D call: TRBD1 (5 bases). V shed 0 bases and J shed 3 bases, with 18 bases lying between them. This CDR3 contains 17 residues. Germline loops: CDR1 MGHRA, CDR2 YSYEKL. The CDR3 DNA is TGCGCCAGCAGCCAAGAGGGGCCAGGAAGCCTTATCTACGAGCAGTACTTC. It is translated as CASSQEGPGSLIYEQYF.

V is TRBV27 and J is TRBJ2-7, with 7 bases lining up with TRBD2. The length of the CDR3 is 14 residues. Per the germline V gene, CDR1 is MNHEY and CDR2 is SMNVEV (reference sequence). The ends lost 2 bases at V and 5 bases at J; junction bases unmatched: 6. CDR3 region: CASSLGGEEDEQYF. In nucleotides, the CDR3 is TGTGCCAGCAGTTTAGGGGGGGAGGAGGACGAGCAGTACTTC.

The chain couples TRBV7-9 to TRBJ2-5, with 9 bases matching TRBD1. V lost 4 bases to trimming and J lost 5 bases; unmatched junction nucleotides: 2. The CDR3 totals 13 residues. Germline CDR1 is SEHNR and CDR2 is FQNEAQ (reference sequence). CDR3 residues: CASSWDREETQYF. CDR3 DNA sequence: TGTGCCAGCAGCTGGGACAGGGAGGAGACCCAGTACTTC.

This clone appeared once. The DNA for the CDR3 is TGTGCCAGCAGTTGGGACAGCTCCCAAGGGGGCTACACCTTC. It is translated as CASSWDSSQGGYTF. The rearrangement links TRBV6-5 to TRBJ1-2; 7 bases match TRBD1. V shed 4 bases, J shed 8 bases, and the junction held 10 bases outside the gene matches. Germline V gene sequence: CDR1 MNHEY, CDR2 SVGAGI. This CDR3 spans 14 amino acids.

The chain couples TRBV9 to TRBJ1-2, with D possibly matching TRBD1 (5 bases). Trimming cost V 4 bases and J 7 bases, with 17 bases left between them. Germline CDR1 reads SGDLS; CDR2 reads YYNGEE. CDR3 length equals 14 residues. The CDR3, as DNA: TGTGCCAGCAGCCGACGGGGGGATGGTGGTGGCTACACCTTC. Translated: CASSRRGDGGGYTF.

The chain joins TRBV28 to TRBJ1-1; unclear D gene. The V and J ends lost 0 bases and 8 bases respectively, with 7 bases between them. This CDR3 has 12 amino acids. CDR1 and CDR2 (germline): MDHEN, SYDVKM. The CDR3 spells CASSLWGGEAFF. DNA for the CDR3: TGTGCCAGCAGTTTATGGGGAGGGGAAGCTTTCTTT. The variable domain in full, completed from reference TRBV28 and TRBJ1-1, reads DVKVTQSSRYLVKRTGEKVFLECVQDMDHENMFWYRQDPGLGLRLIYFSYDVKMKEKGDIPEGYSVSREKKERFSLILESASTNQTSMYLCASSLWGGEAFFGQGTRLTVV.

The rearrangement joins TRBV11-1 to TRBJ1-1, with 10 positions matching TRBD1. This CDR3 is built from 13 residues. Germline V gene lookup returns CDR1 SGHAT and CDR2 FQDESV (reference sequence). Trimming at V came to 6 bases and at J to 6 bases, leaving 4 bases not matched to a gene. The CDR3: CASSVDRGSEAFF. DNA of the CDR3: TGTGCCAGCAGTGTGGACAGGGGGTCTGAAGCTTTCTTT.

This chain uses TRBV24-1 with TRBJ1-5; weak D call: TRBD1 (5 bases). This CDR3 region has 15 residues. CDR1 is KGHDR and CDR2 is SFDVKD in the germline V gene. V lost 4 bases to trimming and J lost 0 bases, with 9 bases between them. CDR3 nucleotides: TGTGCCACCAGTGACGGGACTTATAGCAATCAGCCCCAGCATTTT. It encodes CATSDGTYSNQPQHF.

V gene TRBV6-2 or TRBV6-3 combines with J gene TRBJ1-2, with 9 bases that match TRBD1. Germline CDR1 MNHEY, CDR2 SVGEGT. V trimming: 5 bases; J trimming: 6 bases; junction bases outside the gene matches: 7. The CDR3 has 14 amino acids. The DNA of the CDR3 is TGTGCCAGCAGTCGCCGGGACAGGGAAAATGGCTACACCTTC. Encoded protein: CASSRRDRENGYTF.

The chain combines TRBV28 with TRBJ2-7; 9 bases match TRBD2. The CDR3 consists of 15 residues. Germline assignment: CDR1 MDHEN and CDR2 SYDVKM. V lost 6 bases and J lost 0; bases outside the gene matches: 6. The CDR3 protein is CASRYLTSGSYEQYF. DNA of the CDR3: TGTGCCAGCAGGTACTTGACTAGCGGCTCCTACGAGCAGTACTTC. The entire variable domain, with the rest obtained from reference TRBV28 and TRBJ2-7, is as follows: DVKVTQSSRYLVKRTGEKVFLECVQDMDHENMFWYRQDPGLGLRLIYFSYDVKMKEKGDIPEGYSVSREKKERFSLILESASTNQTSMYLCASRYLTSGSYEQYFGPGTRLTVT.

This rearrangement joins TRBV5-3 to TRBJ2-1; 11 nucleotides match TRBD2. TRBV5-3 is classed as an ORF, of uncertain function. The J segment lost 7 bases and the V segment lost 1 base, leaving 7 bases of the junction unmatched. The CDR3 covers 16 residues. This chain's CDR3 is CARSLPSGGRGNEQFF. CDR3 in DNA: TGTGCCAGAAGCTTGCCTAGCGGGGGGAGGGGGAATGAGCAGTTCTTC.